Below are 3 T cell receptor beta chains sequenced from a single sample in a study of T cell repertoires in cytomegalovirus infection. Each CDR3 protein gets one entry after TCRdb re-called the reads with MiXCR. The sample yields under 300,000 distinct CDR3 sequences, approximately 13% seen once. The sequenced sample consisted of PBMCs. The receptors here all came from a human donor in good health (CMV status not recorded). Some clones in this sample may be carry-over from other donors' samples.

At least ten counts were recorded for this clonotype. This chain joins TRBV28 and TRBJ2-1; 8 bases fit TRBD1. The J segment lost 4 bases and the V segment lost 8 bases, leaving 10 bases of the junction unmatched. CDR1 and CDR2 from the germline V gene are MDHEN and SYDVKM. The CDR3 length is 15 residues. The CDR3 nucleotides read TGTGCCAGCTTAAATGCAGGGGGCCCATACAATGAGCAGTTCTTC. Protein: CASLNAGGPYNEQFF.

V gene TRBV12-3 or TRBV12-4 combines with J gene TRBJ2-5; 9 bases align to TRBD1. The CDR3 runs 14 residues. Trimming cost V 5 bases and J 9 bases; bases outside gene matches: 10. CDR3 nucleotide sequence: TGTGCCAGCAGTCCCGGGACAGGGCGTACGGCCCAGTACTTC. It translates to CASSPGTGRTAQYF.

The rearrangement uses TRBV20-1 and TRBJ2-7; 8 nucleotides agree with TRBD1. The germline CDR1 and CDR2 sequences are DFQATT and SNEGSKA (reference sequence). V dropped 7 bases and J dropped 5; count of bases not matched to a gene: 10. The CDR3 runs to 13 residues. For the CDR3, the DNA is TGCAGTGTTCGAGGACAGGGTGGCAACGAGCAGTACTTC. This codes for CSVRGQGGNEQYF.